This T cell receptor beta chain was profiled in a study of T cells in Graves' hyperthyroidism and ophthalmopathy. Overall study findings and caveats: Using 13 V-J features, a model discriminated ophthalmopathy from stable hyperthyroidism.

The investigators amplified TCR beta CDR3 regions from RNA transcripts. First-round RT-PCR of the TCR CDR3 relied on the HTBI primer set. MiXCR, applied by TCRdb to the multiplex PCR reads, yields one record per CDR3 protein. The sample shows roughly 290,000 distinct CDR3 sequences, about 15% of them seen only once. This clonotype has more than one count but fewer than ten. Antigen: not known. Trimming took off 7 bases at V and 3 bases at J, with 17 bases between the two ends. The CDR3 has 14 amino acids. Germline CDR1 SGHRS, CDR2 YFSETQ. Specimen: blood. This sequence was found in a woman aged 60-75 years with Graves' ophthalmopathy. The chain carries TRBV5-1 and TRBJ2-7; D unclear. The CDR3 bases are TGCGCCAGCTCTTTGAGCAGGACGTACTACGAGCAGTACTTC. Its protein product is CASSLSRTYYEQYF.